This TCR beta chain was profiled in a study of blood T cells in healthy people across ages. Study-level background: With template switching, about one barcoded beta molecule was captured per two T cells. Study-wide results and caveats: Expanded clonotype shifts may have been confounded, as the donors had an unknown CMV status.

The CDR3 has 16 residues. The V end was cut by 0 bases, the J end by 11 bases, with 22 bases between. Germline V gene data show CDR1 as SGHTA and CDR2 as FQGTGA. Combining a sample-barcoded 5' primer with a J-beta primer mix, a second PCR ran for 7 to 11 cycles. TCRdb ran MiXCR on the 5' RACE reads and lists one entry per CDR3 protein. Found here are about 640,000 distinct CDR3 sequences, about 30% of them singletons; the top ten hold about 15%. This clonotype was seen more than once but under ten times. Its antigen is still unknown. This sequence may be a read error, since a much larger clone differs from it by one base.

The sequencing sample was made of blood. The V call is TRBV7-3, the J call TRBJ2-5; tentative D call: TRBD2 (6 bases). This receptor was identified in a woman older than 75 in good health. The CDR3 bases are TGTGCCAGCAGCTTAACCGGGACTTCCATCTACAATGAGCAGTACTTC. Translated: CASSLTGTSIYNEQYF.